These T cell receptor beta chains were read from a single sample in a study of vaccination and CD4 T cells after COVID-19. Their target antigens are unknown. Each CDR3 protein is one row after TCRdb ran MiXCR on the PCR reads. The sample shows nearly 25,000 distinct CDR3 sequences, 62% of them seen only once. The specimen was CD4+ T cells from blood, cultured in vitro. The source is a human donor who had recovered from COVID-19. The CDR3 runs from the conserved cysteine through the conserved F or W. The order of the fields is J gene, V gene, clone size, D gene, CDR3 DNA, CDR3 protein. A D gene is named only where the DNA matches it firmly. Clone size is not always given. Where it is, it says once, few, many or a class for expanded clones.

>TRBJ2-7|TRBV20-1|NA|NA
TGCAGTGCTAGAGACGGGGGAGTCGTGTCCTACGAGCAGTACTTC
CSARDGGVVSYEQYF
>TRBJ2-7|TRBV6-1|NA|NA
TGTGCCAGCGGGGCGGAGTTAGGTGACGAGCAGTACTTC
CASGAELGDEQYF
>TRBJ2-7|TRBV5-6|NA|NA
TGTGCCAGCAGCTGGACACCGCCCTACGAGCAGTACTTC
CASSWTPPYEQYF
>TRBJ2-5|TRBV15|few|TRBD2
TGTGCCACCAGCAGATTGGGGTTATTGGGGAGGGTCTCCCAAGAGACCCAGTACTTC
CATSRLGLLGRVSQETQYF
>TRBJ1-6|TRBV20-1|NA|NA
TGCAGTGCTAGATTCGGAGGTCCGCCCCTCCACTTT
CSARFGGPPLHF
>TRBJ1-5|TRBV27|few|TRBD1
TGTGCCAGCAGTCGAGGACAGGGCAATCAGCCCCAGCATTTT
CASSRGQGNQPQHF
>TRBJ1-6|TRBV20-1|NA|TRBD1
TGCAGTGCCCCGACAGGGGTCGCCTATAATTCACCCCTCCACTTT
CSAPTGVAYNSPLHF
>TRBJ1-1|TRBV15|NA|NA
TGTGCCACCATGCCCGGGGGGCCTGACACTGAAGCTTTCTTT
CATMPGGPDTEAFF
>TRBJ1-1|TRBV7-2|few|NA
TGTGCCAGCAGCACCCCAGGGTGGACTGAAGCTTTCTTT
CASSTPGWTEAFF
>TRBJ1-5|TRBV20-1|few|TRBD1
TGCAGTGCTCGGGACAGGGGCAGTAGCAATCAGCCCCAGCATTTT
CSARDRGSSNQPQHF
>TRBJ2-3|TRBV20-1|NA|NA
TGCAGTGCTGGGGGCTTTTGGGAATCGCAGTATTTT
CSAGGFWESQYF
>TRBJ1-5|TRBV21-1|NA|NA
TGTGCCAGCAGCCAAAAGAGGGCCCCTAATCAGCCCCAGCATTTT
CASSQKRAPNQPQHF
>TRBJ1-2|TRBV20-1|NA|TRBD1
TGCAGTACAATTACAGGGGCCCTAGCTAACTATGGCTACACCTTC
CSTITGALANYGYTF
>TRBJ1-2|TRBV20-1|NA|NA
TGCAGTGCTCAGGACAGCGCTAACTATGGCTACACCTTC
CSAQDSANYGYTF
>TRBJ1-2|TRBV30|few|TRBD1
TGTGCCTCCCGGGACAGGTGGGATTGGGGCTACACCTTC
CASRDRWDWGYTF
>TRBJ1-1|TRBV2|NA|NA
TGTGCCAGCAAGATCTCAGGGTTTGGGAACACTGAAGCTTTCTTT
CASKISGFGNTEAFF
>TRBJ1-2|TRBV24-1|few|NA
TGTGCCACCAGTGACCCCCCCCGGGGCTACACCTTC
CATSDPPRGYTF
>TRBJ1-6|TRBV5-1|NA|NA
TGCGCCAGCAGACTGGGGCAGGGGCTAAATTCACCCCTCCACTTT
CASRLGQGLNSPLHF
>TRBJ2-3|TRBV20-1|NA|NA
TGCAGTGGAGGTCCGTTAGATACGCAGTATTTT
CSGGPLDTQYF
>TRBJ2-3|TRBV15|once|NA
TGTGCCACCAGCCGAGCGGGCGGGGGCCCCAACACAGATACGCAGTATTTT
CATSRAGGGPNTDTQYF
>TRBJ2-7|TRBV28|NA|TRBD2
TGTGCCAGCAGTTTAAAGACTAGCGGGATCTACGAGCAGTACTTC
CASSLKTSGIYEQYF
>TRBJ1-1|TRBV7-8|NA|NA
TGTGCCAGCAGCCCCCATGGGATGGGCATGAACACTGAAGCTTTCTTT
CASSPHGMGMNTEAFF
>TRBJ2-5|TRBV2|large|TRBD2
TGTGCCACCGGGACTAGCGGGAGGCGGGGGACCCAGTACTTC
CATGTSGRRGTQYF
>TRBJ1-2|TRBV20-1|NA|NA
TGCAGTCACCCCCCCAACAGACTATTCGCTAACTATGGCTACACCTTC
CSHPPNRLFANYGYTF
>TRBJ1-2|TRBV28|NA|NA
TGTGCCAGCAGTTTATATCTGGGTAGCTATGGCTACACCTTC
CASSLYLGSYGYTF
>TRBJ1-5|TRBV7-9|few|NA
TGTGCCAGCAGCCAGGGACCCGGGGGCGGGAAGCATTTT
CASSQGPGGGKHF
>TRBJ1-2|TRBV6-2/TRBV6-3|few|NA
TGTGCCAGCAGTTACTGGCGACAGGACACTAACTATGGCTACACCTTC
CASSYWRQDTNYGYTF
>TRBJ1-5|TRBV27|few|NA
TGTGCCAGCAGTTTAAGCTGGGCAGGCAATCAGCCCCAGCATTTT
CASSLSWAGNQPQHF
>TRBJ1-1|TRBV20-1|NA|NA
TGCAAGGCGGGGCAATTGAACACTGAAGCTTTCTTT
CKAGQLNTEAFF
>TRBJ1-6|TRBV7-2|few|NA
TGTGCCAGCAGCTCCCTCCTCCGGACACTTACCGCGATATCACCCCTCCACTTT
CASSSLLRTLTAISPLHF
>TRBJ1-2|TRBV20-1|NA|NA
TGCAGTGCTAGAGATCTCCCTCGTGGCAGGGCCAATGGCTACACCTTC
CSARDLPRGRANGYTF
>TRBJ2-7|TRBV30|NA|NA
TGTGCCTGGAGGGACAGAAGGTTTTACGAGCAGTACTTC
CAWRDRRFYEQYF
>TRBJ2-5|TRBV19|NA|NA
TGTGCCAGTTCTCAGGGGCGGGGAGGAGGTGAGACCCAGTACTTC
CASSQGRGGGETQYF
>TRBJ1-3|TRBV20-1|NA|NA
TGCAGTGCTAACGACAGGACGAGATCGGGAAACACCATATATTTT
CSANDRTRSGNTIYF
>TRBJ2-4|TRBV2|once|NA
TGTGCCAGCAGCGAGTGGACAGTTAAAAACATTCAGTACTTC
CASSEWTVKNIQYF
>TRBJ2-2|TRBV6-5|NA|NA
TGTGCCAGCAGTTACGACCGGGGGCCGGGCGGGGAGCTGTTTTTT
CASSYDRGPGGELFF
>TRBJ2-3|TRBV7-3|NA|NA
TGTGCCAGCAGCCCAACAGGGTCCCCTAGCACAGATACGCAGTATTTT
CASSPTGSPSTDTQYF
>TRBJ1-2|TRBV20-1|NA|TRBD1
TGCAGAGCGGGGGGACAGAACTATGGCTACACCTTC
CRAGGQNYGYTF
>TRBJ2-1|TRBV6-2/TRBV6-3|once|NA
TGTGCCAGCGGGGGGGGGCTAGCGCAGGCTGAGCAGTTCTTC
CASGGGLAQAEQFF
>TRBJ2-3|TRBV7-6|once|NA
TGTGCCAGCAGCGCCTCTGAGGGGTACCGACAGAAGTTCACAGATACGCAGTATTTT
CASSASEGYRQKFTDTQYF
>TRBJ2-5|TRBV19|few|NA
TGTGCCAGTAGGAGGGGGGAGACCCAGTACTTC
CASRRGETQYF